The clone carrying this TCR beta chain appeared once. The CDR3 extends over 16 amino acids. The V end was cut by 2 bases, the J end by 4 bases, with 17 bases between. Germline values: CDR1 MNHNS, CDR2 SASEGT. The sample belongs to a study of cytomegalovirus exposure and HLA in healthy donors. PCR involved 60 Vbeta and 13 Jbeta primers. Clones were read by immunoSEQ multiplex PCR, and TCRdb kept only the in-frame ones, dropping some. The sample yields 200,000 to 300,000 clones, 82% seen once. This TCR was recovered from a woman in her thirties or forties in good health and CMV-seropositive. The specimen was PBMCs. The rearrangement links TRBV6-1 to TRBJ2-5, with TRBD1 as a possible D gene (5 bases). DNA of the CDR3: TGTGCCAGCAGTGAAACCAGAACAGGATCGGGAGAGACCCAGTACTTC. This encodes CASSETRTGSGETQYF.